The present entry profiles one TCR beta chain with its context. Its target is unknown. The record originates from a study of CD8+CD57+ T cells in acquired aplastic anemia. Whole-study context: Mean yield of DNA from sorted CD4+ and CD8+ cells was 2.5 to 4 ug.

Both TCR beta VDJ combination and CDR3 sequence profiling were carried out. Genomic DNA was the template for this profiling. TCRdb itself ran the reads through MiXCR, one entry per CDR3 protein. The data show 200,000 to 300,000 distinct CDR3 sequences, around half seen once. The germline V and J ends were trimmed by 8 bases and 8 bases, with 28 bases remaining between them. CDR3 size: 17 residues. The germline CDR1 and CDR2 sequences are SNHLY and FYNNEI. Study observations and caveats: Patients had approximately 30 CD8+ CDR3 sequences in common with controls (the shared set).

CD8+CD57+ cell expansion, shown by flow cytometry, had occurred in the patients selected for sequencing. In all patients, the disease was severe acquired aplastic anemia. Specimen: sorted CD4+, CD8+, or CD8+CD57+ T cells (not recorded which) from PBMCs. The source is a human donor with aplastic anemia. The chain employs TRBV2 and TRBJ1-3; no clear D. The DNA of the CDR3 is TGTGCCAGCTCCCGTATTCCACTCGCATCCCCAGGAGACACCATATATTTT. It codes for CASSRIPLASPGDTIYF.